Listed here are 9 T cell receptor beta chains from one sample, sequenced in a study of identical twins. Each CDR3 protein is one row after TCRdb ran MiXCR on the 5' RACE reads. The sample has approximately 670,000 distinct CDR3 sequences, 6.1% seen once; the top ten hold approximately 2%. Sequencing input: naive T cells sorted from blood. The receptors were sampled from a man aged 18-30 years in good health.

The chain joins TRBV27 to TRBJ2-3; 12 bases agree with TRBD2. V was clipped by 1 base and J by 1 base; unmatched bases: 9. Germline V gene lookup returns CDR1 MNHEY and CDR2 SMNVEV (reference sequence). CDR3 length: 19 residues. The CDR3 DNA follows: TGTGCCAGCAGTTTATTCCGGCTAGCGGGAGGGCCAGGCACAGATACGCAGTATTTT. Its protein product is CASSLFRLAGGPGTDTQYF.

The chain is built from TRBV20-1 and TRBJ2-1; 8 nucleotides agree with TRBD2. Trimming removed 1 base from V and 3 bases from J; junction bases left unmatched: 14. The CDR3 runs to 18 residues. Germline V CDR1 and CDR2: DFQATT, SNEGSKA (reference sequence). The CDR3 DNA is TGCAGTGCTAGAGCTTTGGGGAGGCGGGGGGTTCTCTACAATGAGCAGTTCTTC. Translation gives CSARALGRRGVLYNEQFF.

In this sample, this clonotype turned up a few times. V gene TRBV6-2 or TRBV6-3 combines with J gene TRBJ2-3; TRBD2 might be the D (5 bases). The CDR3 has 15 residues. V was clipped by 5 bases and J by 0 bases, with 12 bases between them. CDR1 MNHEY and CDR2 SVGEGT come from the germline V gene. CDR3: CASSNFGGSTDTQYF. The DNA of the CDR3 is TGTGCCAGCAGTAATTTCGGCGGGAGCACAGATACGCAGTATTTT.

This clonotype showed up many times. This chain joins TRBV29-1 and TRBJ2-3; D tentatively fits TRBD1 or TRBD2 (5 bases each). Trimming stripped 5 bases from V and 1 base from J, with 16 bases between. Germline V gives CDR1 SQVTM, CDR2 ANQGSEA. CDR3 size: 15 residues. CDR3 region: CSVQGEGDGTDTQYF. The CDR3 DNA reads as TGCAGCGTTCAGGGTGAGGGAGACGGCACAGATACGCAGTATTTT.

The genes are TRBV29-1 and TRBJ2-2; D ambiguous. Looked up from germline, CDR1 is SQVTM and CDR2 is ANQGSEA. CDR3 length equals 14 residues. V was shortened by 6 bases and J by 5 bases, with 16 bases between the two germline ends. The CDR3 region has the DNA TGCAGCGTAGCCAGACCCGATGTGACCGGGGAGCTGTTTTTT. Amino acid sequence: CSVARPDVTGELFF.

V gene TRBV2 combines with J gene TRBJ2-1; perhaps D is TRBD1 or TRBD2 (6 bases each). V dropped 9 bases and J dropped 8 bases, with 17 bases sitting between them. This CDR3 comprises 13 residues. CDR1 is SNHLY and CDR2 is FYNNEI in the germline V gene. The CDR3 reads CARHSKGEDEQFF. CDR3 DNA sequence: TGTGCCAGACACAGTAAGGGGGAGGATGAGCAGTTCTTC.

This chain joins TRBV27 and TRBJ1-1, with D hard to call. Deletions cut 6 bases from V and 1 base from J, with 9 bases between. The CDR3 loop spans 13 amino acids. From germline, CDR1 is MNHEY and CDR2 SMNVEV (reference sequence). CDR3 in DNA: TGTGCCAGCAGGAACCTTGGGAACACTGAAGCTTTCTTT. Protein: CASRNLGNTEAFF.

This clonotype was observed many times. The chain employs TRBV20-1 and TRBJ1-4, with D unclear. V lost 0 bases and J 0 bases, leaving 8 bases between the germline ends. From germline, CDR1 is DFQATT and CDR2 SNEGSKA (reference sequence). The CDR3 has 15 amino acids. The CDR3 coding sequence is TGCAGTGCTAGAGACGGTAGATCAACTAATGAAAAACTGTTTTTT. It translates to CSARDGRSTNEKLFF.

This clonotype showed up many times. The rearrangement links TRBV27 to TRBJ2-7; D possibly matches TRBD1 or TRBD2 (7 bases each). The V gene lost 6 bases and the J gene lost 1 base, with 13 bases spanning the gap. CDR1 is MNHEY and CDR2 is SMNVEV in the germline V gene (reference sequence). CDR3 length: 14 amino acids. The CDR3 DNA reads TGTGCCAGCAGCGAGCGGGACAGATCCTACGAGCAGTACTTC. Translation: CASSERDRSYEQYF.